This TCR beta chain stems from a study of cytomegalovirus exposure and HLA in healthy donors. Per germline, CDR1 SGHVS and CDR2 FQNEAQ. The junction had 4 bases not matched to a gene; V was cut back by 2 bases and J by 3 bases. There are 15 residues in the CDR3. Sequencing used immunoSEQ multiplex PCR; TCRdb keeps in-frame clones, though not all of them. The data contain roughly 70,000 clones, roughly 90% of them singletons. The chain combines TRBV7-8 with TRBJ2-7, with 10 bases matching TRBD2. Sequencing was performed on PBMCs. This TCR came from a woman aged 18-29 years in good health and CMV-seropositive. Written as DNA, the CDR3 is TGTGCCAGCAGCTTAAGCTCTAGCGGGGGCTACGAGCAGTACTTC. Its protein product is CASSLSSSGGYEQYF.